This T cell receptor (beta chain) stems from a study of spatial heterogeneity in lung cancer. Study outcomes and limitations: Counts that tracked tumor mutation counts were those of expanded intratumoral alpha and beta TCRs.

This sample's time point: sample taken at primary tumor resection. The donor group consisted of 55 to 85 patients who had untreated, early-stage non-small cell lung cancer. Whole RNA was taken from tumor, nontumor lung or frozen PBMC; it was then sequenced unsorted. Germline lookup yields CDR1 DFQATT and CDR2 SNEGSKA (reference sequence). V lost 5 bases to trimming and J lost 1 base, with 14 bases between them. CDR3 length: 14 residues. Carried by each TCR cDNA molecule was a unique molecular identifier. Using its own MiXCR run on the 5' RACE reads, TCRdb lists one record per CDR3 protein. The sample contains 9,700 or so distinct CDR3 sequences, around 6.3% of which appear only once. This clonotype has at least ten counts. Its antigen is not known. This beta chain is an unintended read in a library built for alpha chains; its size means little.

The V and J genes are TRBV20-1 and TRBJ1-2; D perhaps matches TRBD1 (6 bases). Specimen: lung tumor tissue, collected at surgery. This clonotype was obtained from a male donor with early-stage non-small cell lung cancer. The CDR3 here is CSASGVVGNYGYTF. DNA for the CDR3: TGCAGTGCTTCAGGGGTTGTGGGTAACTATGGCTACACCTTC.